This paragraph reports one T cell receptor beta chain. TCRdb keeps only in-frame clones here, not all; method: immunoSEQ multiplex PCR. The sample lists approximately 60,000 clones, 90% to 95% occurring once. This sample was included in a study of CD4 T cells in relation to SARS-CoV-2 and coronaviruses. The junction had 17 bases not matched to a gene; V was cut back by 5 bases and J by 4 bases. The CDR3 contains 18 residues. The germline V gene has CDR1 SGHVS and CDR2 FQNEAQ. Naive and memory CD4+ T cells came from enriched cryopreserved PBMCs. The sequencing input was naive CD4+ T cells from PBMCs. Subset described: naive CD4+ T cells isolated by negative enrichment. This sequence joins TRBV7-8 and TRBJ2-1; TRBD2 matches at 7 bases. This clonotype was sampled from an adult with COVID-19. CDR3 DNA: TGTGCCAGCAGCCGGCTAGCCCCCTCGGGAGGTTTATACAATGAGCAGTTCTTC. Translation: CASSRLAPSGGLYNEQFF.